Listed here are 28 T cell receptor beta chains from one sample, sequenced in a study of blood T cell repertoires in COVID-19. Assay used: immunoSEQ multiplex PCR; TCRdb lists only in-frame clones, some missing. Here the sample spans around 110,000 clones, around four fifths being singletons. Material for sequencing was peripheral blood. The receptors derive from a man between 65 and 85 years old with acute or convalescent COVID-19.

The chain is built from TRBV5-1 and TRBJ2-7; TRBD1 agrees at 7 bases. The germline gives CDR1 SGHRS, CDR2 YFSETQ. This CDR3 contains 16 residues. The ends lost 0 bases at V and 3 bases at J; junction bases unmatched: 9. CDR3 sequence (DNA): TGCGCCAGCAGCTTGGGCGGGTCGGGACAGCTCTACGAGCAGTACTTC. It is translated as CASSLGGSGQLYEQYF.

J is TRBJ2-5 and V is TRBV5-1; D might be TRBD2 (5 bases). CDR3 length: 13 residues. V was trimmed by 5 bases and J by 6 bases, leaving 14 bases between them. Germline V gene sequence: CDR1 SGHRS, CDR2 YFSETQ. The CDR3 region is CASSHGERKTQYF. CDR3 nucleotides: TGCGCCAGCAGTCATGGGGAGAGGAAGACCCAGTACTTC. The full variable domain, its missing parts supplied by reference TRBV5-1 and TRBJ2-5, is KAGVTQTPRYLIKTRGQQVTLSCSPISGHRSVSWYQQTPGQGLQFLFEYFSETQRNKGNFPGRFSGRQFSNSRSEMNVSTLELGDSALYLCASSHGERKTQYFGPGTRLLVL.

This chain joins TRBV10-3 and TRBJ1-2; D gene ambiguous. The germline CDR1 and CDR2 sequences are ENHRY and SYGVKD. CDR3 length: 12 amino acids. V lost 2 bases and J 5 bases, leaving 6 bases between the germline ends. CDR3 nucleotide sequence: TGTGCCATCAGTGAGGGACTGTATGGCTACACCTTC. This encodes CAISEGLYGYTF.

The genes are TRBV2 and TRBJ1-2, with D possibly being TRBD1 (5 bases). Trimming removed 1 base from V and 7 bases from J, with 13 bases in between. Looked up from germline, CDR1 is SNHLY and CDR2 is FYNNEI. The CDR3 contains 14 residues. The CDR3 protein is CASSEGQGGRGYTF. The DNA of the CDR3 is TGTGCCAGCAGTGAAGGTCAGGGTGGTCGTGGCTACACCTTC. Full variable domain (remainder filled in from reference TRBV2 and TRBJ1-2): EPEVTQTPSHQVTQMGQEVILRCVPISNHLYFYWYRQILGQKVEFLVSFYNNEISEKSEIFDDQFSVERPDGSNFTLKIRSTKLEDSAMYFCASSEGQGGRGYTFGSGTRLTVV.

CDR3 region: CASSETGTSRPEQYF. DNA of the CDR3: TGTGCCAGCAGTGAAACCGGGACTAGCCGCCCCGAGCAGTACTTC. The chain carries TRBV27 and TRBJ2-7, with 9 bases matching TRBD2. The germline V gene has CDR1 MNHEY and CDR2 SMNVEV (reference sequence). V trimming: 5 bases; J trimming: 6 bases; junction bases outside the gene matches: 11. CDR3 length: 15 amino acids.

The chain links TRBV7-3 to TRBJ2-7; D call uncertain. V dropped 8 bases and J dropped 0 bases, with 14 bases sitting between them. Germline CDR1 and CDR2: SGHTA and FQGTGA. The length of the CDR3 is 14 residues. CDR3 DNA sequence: TGTGCCAGCGCCGATTCCTCGAGCTCCTACGAGCAGTACTTC. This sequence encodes CASADSSSSYEQYF.

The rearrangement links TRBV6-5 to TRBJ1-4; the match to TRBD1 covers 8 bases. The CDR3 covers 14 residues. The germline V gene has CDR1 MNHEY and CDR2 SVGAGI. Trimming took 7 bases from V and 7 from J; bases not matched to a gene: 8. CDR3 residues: CASIRQGKGEKLFF. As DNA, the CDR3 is TGTGCCAGCATTAGACAGGGGAAGGGTGAAAAACTGTTTTTT.

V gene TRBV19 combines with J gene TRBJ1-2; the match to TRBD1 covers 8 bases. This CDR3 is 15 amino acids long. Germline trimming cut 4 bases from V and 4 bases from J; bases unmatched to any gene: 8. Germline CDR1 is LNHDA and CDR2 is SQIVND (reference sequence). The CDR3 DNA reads TGTGCCAGTAGTAAGGGGACAGGTAACATCTATGGCTACACCTTC. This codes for CASSKGTGNIYGYTF.

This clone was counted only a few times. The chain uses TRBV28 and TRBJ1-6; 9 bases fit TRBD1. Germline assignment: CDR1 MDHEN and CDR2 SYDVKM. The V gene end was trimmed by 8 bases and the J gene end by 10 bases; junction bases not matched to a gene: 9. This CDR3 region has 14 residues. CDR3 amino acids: CASGTGDRVSPLHF. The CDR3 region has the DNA TGTGCCAGCGGAACCGGGGACAGGGTCTCACCCCTCCACTTT.

In DNA, the CDR3 is TGTGCCAGCAGCCCGATTGACAGCCGCGAGCAGTACTTC. Encoded protein: CASSPIDSREQYF. The gene calls are TRBV13 and TRBJ2-7, with a weak D call TRBD1 (5 bases). The CDR3 contains 13 residues. V was shortened by 5 bases and J by 6 bases, with 14 bases between the two germline ends. The germline V gene has CDR1 PRHDT and CDR2 FYEKMQ (reference sequence).

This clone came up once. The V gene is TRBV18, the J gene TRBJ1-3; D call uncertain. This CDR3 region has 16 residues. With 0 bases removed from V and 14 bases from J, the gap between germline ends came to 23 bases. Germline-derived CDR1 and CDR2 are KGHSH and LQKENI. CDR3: CASSPPVGSPRAHVYF. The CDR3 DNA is TGTGCCAGCTCACCACCCGTCGGTTCTCCGCGGGCTCATGTATATTTT.

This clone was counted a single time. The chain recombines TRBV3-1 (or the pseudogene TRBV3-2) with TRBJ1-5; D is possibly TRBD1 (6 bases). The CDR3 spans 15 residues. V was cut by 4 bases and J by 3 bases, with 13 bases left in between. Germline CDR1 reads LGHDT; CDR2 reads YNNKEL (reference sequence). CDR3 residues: CASSLGGAINQPQHF. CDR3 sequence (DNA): TGTGCCAGCAGCCTCGGGGGGGCAATCAATCAGCCCCAGCATTTT.

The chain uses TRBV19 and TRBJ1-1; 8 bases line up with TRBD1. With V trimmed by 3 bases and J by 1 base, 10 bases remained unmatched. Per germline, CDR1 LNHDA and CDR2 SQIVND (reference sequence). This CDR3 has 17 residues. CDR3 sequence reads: CASSIRGQVIPNTEAFF. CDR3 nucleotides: TGTGCCAGTAGTATTAGGGGACAGGTCATACCGAACACTGAAGCTTTCTTT.

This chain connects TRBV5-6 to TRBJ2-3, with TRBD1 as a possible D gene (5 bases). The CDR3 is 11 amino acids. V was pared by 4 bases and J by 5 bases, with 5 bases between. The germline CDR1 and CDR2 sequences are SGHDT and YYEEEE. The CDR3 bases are TGTGCCAGCAGCCAGGGAGATACGCAGTATTTT. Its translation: CASSQGDTQYF.

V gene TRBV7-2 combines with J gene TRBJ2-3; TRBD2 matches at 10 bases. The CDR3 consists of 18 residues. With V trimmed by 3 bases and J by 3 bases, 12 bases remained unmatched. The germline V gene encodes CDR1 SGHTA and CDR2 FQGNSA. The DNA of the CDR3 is TGTGCCAGCAGCTTGTGGGGGTCTAGCGGGGGAGTGACAGATACGCAGTATTTT. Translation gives CASSLWGSSGGVTDTQYF.

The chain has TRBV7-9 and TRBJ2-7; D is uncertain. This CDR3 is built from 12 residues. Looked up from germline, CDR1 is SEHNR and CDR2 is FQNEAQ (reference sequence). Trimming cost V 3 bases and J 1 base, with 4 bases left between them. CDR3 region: CASSLRSYEQYF. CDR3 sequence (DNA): TGTGCCAGCAGCTTGCGTTCCTACGAGCAGTACTTC.

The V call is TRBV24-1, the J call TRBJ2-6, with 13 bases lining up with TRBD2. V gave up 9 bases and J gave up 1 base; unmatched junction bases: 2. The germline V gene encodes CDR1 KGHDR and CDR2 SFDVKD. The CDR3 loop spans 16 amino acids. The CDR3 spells CATSTSGRSGANVLTF. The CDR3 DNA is TGTGCCACCTCGACTAGCGGGAGGTCTGGGGCCAACGTCCTGACTTTC.

CDR3 nucleotide sequence: TGTGCCAGCAGTTCCCAGGGTCAGCCCCAGCATTTT. Translating gives CASSSQGQPQHF. The J gene is TRBJ1-5, the V gene TRBV28; perhaps TRBD1 as D (5 bases). V was pared by 4 bases and J by 6 bases, with 7 bases between. Looked up from germline, CDR1 is MDHEN and CDR2 is SYDVKM. The CDR3 totals 12 residues.

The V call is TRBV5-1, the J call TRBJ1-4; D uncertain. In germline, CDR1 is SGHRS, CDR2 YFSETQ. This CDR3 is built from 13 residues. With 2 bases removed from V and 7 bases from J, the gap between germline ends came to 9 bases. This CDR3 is CASSLAAAEKLFF. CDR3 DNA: TGCGCCAGCAGCTTAGCAGCGGCTGAAAAACTGTTTTTT.

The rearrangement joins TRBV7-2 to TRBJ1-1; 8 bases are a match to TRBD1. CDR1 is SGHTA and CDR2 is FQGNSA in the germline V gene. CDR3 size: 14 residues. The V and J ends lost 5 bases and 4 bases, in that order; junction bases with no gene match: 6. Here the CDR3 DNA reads TGTGCCAGCAGCCTAAAACAGGGGGGCACTGAAGCTTTCTTT. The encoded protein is CASSLKQGGTEAFF.

CDR3 amino acids: CASSYKIGGVAFF. CDR3 nucleotide sequence: TGTGCCAGTAGTTATAAGATCGGGGGTGTCGCTTTCTTT. V and J are TRBV19 and TRBJ1-1; maybe TRBD1 (5 bases). CDR3 length: 13 residues. Trimming pared 5 bases from V and 11 bases from J, leaving 18 bases between. Germline V gene lookup returns CDR1 LNHDA and CDR2 SQIVND (reference sequence).

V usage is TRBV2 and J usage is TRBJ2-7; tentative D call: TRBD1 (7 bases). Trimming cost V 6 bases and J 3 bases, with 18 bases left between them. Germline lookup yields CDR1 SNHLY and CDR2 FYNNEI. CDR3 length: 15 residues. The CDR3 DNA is TGTGCCAGCAGCCTCAACAGGGGAGGCTTCTACGAGCAGTACTTC. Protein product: CASSLNRGGFYEQYF.

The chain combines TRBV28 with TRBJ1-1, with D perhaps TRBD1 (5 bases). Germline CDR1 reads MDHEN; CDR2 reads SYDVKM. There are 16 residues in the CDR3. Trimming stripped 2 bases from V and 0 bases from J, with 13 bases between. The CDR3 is CASSLTGGRLNTEAFF. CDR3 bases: TGTGCCAGCAGTTTAACGGGGGGACGGTTGAACACTGAAGCTTTCTTT.

As DNA, the CDR3 is TGCGCCAGCAGCGCGACCGGGACTAGCAGGAGCACAGATACGCAGTATTTT. Encoded protein: CASSATGTSRSTDTQYF. The rearrangement links TRBV5-1 to TRBJ2-3, with 9 bases lining up with TRBD2. With 4 bases clipped from V and 0 bases from J, the junction kept 9 bases outside the gene matches. The CDR3 covers 17 residues. Germline V gene sequence: CDR1 SGHRS, CDR2 YFSETQ.

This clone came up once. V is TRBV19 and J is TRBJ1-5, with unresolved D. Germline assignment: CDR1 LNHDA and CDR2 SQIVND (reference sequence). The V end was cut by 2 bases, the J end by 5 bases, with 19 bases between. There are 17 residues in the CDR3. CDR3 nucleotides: TGTGCCAGTAGTATAAAGGATGGGTTGGCAGGTGATCAGCCCCAGCATTTT. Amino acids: CASSIKDGLAGDQPQHF. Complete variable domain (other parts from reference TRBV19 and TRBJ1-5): DGGITQSPKYLFRKEGQNVTLSCEQNLNHDAMYWYRQDPGQGLRLIYYSQIVNDFQKGDIAEGYSVSREKKESFPLTVTSAQKNPTAFYLCASSIKDGLAGDQPQHFGDGTRLSIL.

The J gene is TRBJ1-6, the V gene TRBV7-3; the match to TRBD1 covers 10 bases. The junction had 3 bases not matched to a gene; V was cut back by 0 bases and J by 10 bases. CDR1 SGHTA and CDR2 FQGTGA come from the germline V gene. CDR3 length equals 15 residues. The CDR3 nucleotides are TGTGCCAGCAGCTTAACGACAGGGGGCGTGTCACCCCTCCACTTT. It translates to CASSLTTGGVSPLHF.

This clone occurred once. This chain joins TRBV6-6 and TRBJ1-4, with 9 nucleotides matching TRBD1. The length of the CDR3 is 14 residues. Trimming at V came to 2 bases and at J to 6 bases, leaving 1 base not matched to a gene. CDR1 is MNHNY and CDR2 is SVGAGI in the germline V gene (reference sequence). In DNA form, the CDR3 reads TGTGCCAGCAGTTACAGGACAGGGGATGAAAAACTGTTTTTT. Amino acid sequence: CASSYRTGDEKLFF.

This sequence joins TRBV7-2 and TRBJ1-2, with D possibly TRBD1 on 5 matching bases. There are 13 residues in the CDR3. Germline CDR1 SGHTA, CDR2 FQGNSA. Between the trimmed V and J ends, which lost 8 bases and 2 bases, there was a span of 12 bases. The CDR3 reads CASASKGNYGYTF. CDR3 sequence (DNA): TGTGCCAGCGCTTCTAAGGGGAACTATGGCTACACCTTC.